This T cell receptor beta chain was recovered during a study of CD8 T cells in ankylosing spondylitis. With 1 base removed from V and 0 bases from J, the gap between germline ends came to 7 bases. The germline gives CDR1 DFQATT, CDR2 SNEGSKA (reference sequence). There are 15 residues in the CDR3. Overall study results and limits: Certain motif variants had earlier appeared in reactive arthritis synovial fluid and blood. Significant enrichment of disease-linked clones was reported in matched ankylosing spondylitis synovial fluid.

To note about this clonotype: Antigen specificity is unknown.

Quantitative 5'-RACE with molecular barcodes produced the TCR beta libraries. TCRdb used MiXCR to reprocess the 5' RACE reads, holding one entry per CDR3 protein. In the table there are roughly 240,000 distinct CDR3 sequences, under 35% of which are singletons. The chain is built from TRBV20-1 and TRBJ1-6, with D hard to call. Sequences were obtained from blood, either unsorted or a sorted T cell fraction (not recorded which). The clonotype comes from a male donor with ankylosing spondylitis or in good health (not recorded which). The CDR3 region has the DNA TGCAGTGCTAGAGGGGCCAGCTCCTATAATTCACCCCTCCACTTT. This encodes CSARGASSYNSPLHF.